This TCR beta chain was documented in a study of CD8 T cells in Susac syndrome (dated by TCRdb to the late 2010s). In the study overall: Among the sequenced Susac syndrome patients, 5 or 6 had clinically active disease and under ten were in clinical remission. At the time of blood withdrawal, Susac syndrome patients were either therapy-naive, taking corticosteroids (with some also receiving IVIg), or on IVIg alone. Whether CD8+ T cell activation and differentiation in Susac syndrome was antigen driven was tested using repertoire sequencing. The clonality of the CD8+ T cell repertoire was compared across around twelve healthy donors, some 14 Susac syndrome patients and about 15 multiple sclerosis patients.

Peripheral blood CD8+ and CD4+ T cells from healthy donors, Susac syndrome patients and multiple sclerosis patients were profiled by high-throughput TCR beta sequencing. The Susac syndrome patients fulfilled recently defined diagnostic criteria for either definite or probable disease. Bulk CD8+ and CD4+ T cells were purified by magnetic negative isolation, while CD8+ TEMRA cells were enriched using FACS. Blood was collected in EDTA tubes and processed within 24 hours, with PBMCs isolated through density gradient centrifugation. PBMCs intended for TCR sequencing were cryopreserved in liquid nitrogen and were subsequently thawed in a 37 degrees C water bath. The sorted or isolated CD4+, CD8+ and CD8+ TEMRA cells had a purity of 90% or higher. RNA was extracted with the RNeasy kit and 0.5 to 1 ug was reverse transcribed using random hexamers. TCR beta CDR3 regions were amplified with the immunoSEQ multiplex PCR assay covering 54 Vbeta and 13 Jbeta segments. Bias from PCR amplification was corrected by using a synthetic template baseline for primer optimization and for computational correction. Turning to the authors' computational methods: Reads were assigned to V, D and J genes according to IMGT and analyzed in immunoSEQ Analyzer, with only productive sequences retained. Clonality was computed as one minus Shannon entropy normalized by log2 of the number of productive unique sequences. Public and private clones were assessed among the 100 most prevalent clones of each patient and control. Clones were defined as Susac-specific if absent from the healthy and MS cohorts, from 1052 published viral clones and from other ImmuneACCESS disease sequences. TCRdb trimmed the raw reads at Q25, called clones with MiXCR and kept productive beta chains. Entries that share a CDR3 protein sequence are merged under the most common genes and DNA. The V and J calls, along with clone size, are taken from TCRdb and not from the paper's own processing. Across this sample there are some 130,000 distinct CDR3 sequences, with approximately 95% seen only once. Clones ranked in the top ten supply under 0.2% of the sample.

General study outcomes and caveats: Clonal expansion was seen in Susac syndrome CD8+ repertoires, peaking in CD8+ TEMRA cells and being greater in clinically active patients than in remitting ones. The number of individuals in the TCR sequencing and HLA analysis was recognized as being relatively small. Approximately 15 Susac-specific public clones were identified in the total CD8+ repertoire, and four to six Susac-specific public clones were identified in the CD8+ TEMRA repertoire.

The CDR3 starts with the cysteine, ends with the phenylalanine, and has 17 residues. Just the 51-base CDR3 DNA is kept, in frame starting at base 1. The V end loses 3 bases and the J end loses 0 bases, and a stretch of 16 bases separates them. According to the germline V gene, CDR1 reads SGDLS and CDR2 reads YYNGEE. In the case of this clonotype: No antigen is known for it. Base qualities were left out, and no much larger clone turns up one base away.

Recombination joined TRBV9 with TRBJ1-3; the D gene cannot be named for sure. The source of this sequence is a human donor with Susac syndrome. The sequenced sample was CD8+ T cells from PBMCs. The sequenced DNA is TGTGCCAGCAGCGGGAACGGGGAGATGCGCTCTGGAAACACCATATATTTT. Its translation is CASSGNGEMRSGNTIYF.